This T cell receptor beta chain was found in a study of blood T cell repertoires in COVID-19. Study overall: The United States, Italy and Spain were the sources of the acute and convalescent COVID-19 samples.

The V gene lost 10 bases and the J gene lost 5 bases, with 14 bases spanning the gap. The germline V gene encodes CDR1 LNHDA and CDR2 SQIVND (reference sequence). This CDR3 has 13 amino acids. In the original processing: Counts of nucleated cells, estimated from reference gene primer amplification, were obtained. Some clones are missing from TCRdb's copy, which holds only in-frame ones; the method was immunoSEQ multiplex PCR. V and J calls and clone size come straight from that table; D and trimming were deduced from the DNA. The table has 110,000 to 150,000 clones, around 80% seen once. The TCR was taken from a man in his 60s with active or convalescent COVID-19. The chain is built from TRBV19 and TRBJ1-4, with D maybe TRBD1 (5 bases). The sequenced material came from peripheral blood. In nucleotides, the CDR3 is TGTGCCACGCGCGGGGGAATCAATGAAAAACTGTTTTTT. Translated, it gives CATRGGINEKLFF.